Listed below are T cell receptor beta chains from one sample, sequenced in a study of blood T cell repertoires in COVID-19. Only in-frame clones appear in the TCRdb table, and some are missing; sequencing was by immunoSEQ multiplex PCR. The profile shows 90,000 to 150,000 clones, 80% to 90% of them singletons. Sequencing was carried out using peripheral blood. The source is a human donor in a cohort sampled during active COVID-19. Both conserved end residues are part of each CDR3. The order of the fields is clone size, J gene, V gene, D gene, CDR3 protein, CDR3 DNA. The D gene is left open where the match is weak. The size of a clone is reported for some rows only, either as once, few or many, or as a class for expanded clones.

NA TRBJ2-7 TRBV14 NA CASSQPRQGYEQYF TGTGCCAGCAGCCAACCTCGGCAGGGGTACGAGCAGTACTTC
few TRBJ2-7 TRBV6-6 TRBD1 CASSGQAPSYEQYF TGTGCCAGCTCCGGACAGGCCCCCTCCTACGAGCAGTACTTC
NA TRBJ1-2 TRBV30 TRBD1 CAWSSTGLFGYTF TGTGCCTGGAGTTCGACAGGGCTCTTTGGCTACACCTTC
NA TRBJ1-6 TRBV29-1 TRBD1 CSVTQGLNSPLHF TGCAGCGTGACACAGGGGTTGAATTCACCCCTCCACTTT
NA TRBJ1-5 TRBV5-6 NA CASSLSGQIQPQHF TGTGCCAGCAGCCTCTCTGGACAGATCCAGCCCCAGCATTTT
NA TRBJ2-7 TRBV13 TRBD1 CASRRQGDEVDEQYF TGTGCCAGCAGACGACAGGGAGATGAGGTGGACGAGCAGTACTTC
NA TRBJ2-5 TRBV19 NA CASSPGGSQYF TGTGCCAGTAGTCCAGGAGGTAGCCAGTACTTC
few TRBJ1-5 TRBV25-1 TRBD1 CASRAGGSDQPQHF TGTGCCAGCAGGGCAGGGGGCTCTGATCAGCCCCAGCATTTT
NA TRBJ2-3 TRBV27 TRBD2 CASSTERESDTQYF TGTGCCAGCAGTACGGAGCGGGAGTCCGATACGCAGTATTTT
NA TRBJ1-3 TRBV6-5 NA CASSPQVNSGNTVYF TGTGCCAGCAGTCCACAGGTCAACTCTGGAAACACCGTATATTTT
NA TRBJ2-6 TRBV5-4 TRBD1 CASSPPGQPFSGANVLTF TGTGCCAGCAGCCCCCCGGGACAGCCGTTCTCCGGGGCCAACGTCCTGACTTTC
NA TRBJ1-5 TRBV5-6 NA CASSFEGSNQPQHF TGTGCCAGCAGCTTTGAGGGAAGCAATCAGCCCCAGCATTTT
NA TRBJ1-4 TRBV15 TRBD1 CATSDGTGDEKLFF TGTGCCACCAGCGACGGGACAGGGGATGAAAAACTGTTTTTT
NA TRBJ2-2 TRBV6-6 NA CATSIKGVGELFF TGTGCCACCTCTATTAAAGGGGTCGGGGAGCTGTTTTTT
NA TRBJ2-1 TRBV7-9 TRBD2 CASNNSGGPSYNEQFF TGTGCCAGCAACAATAGCGGGGGGCCCTCCTACAATGAGCAGTTCTTC
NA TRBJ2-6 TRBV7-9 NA CASSLAGAGANVLTF TGTGCCAGCAGCTTAGCAGGGGCTGGGGCCAACGTCCTGACTTTC